The clone carrying this TCR beta chain was found once. Its antigen remains unidentified. Isolated RNA was reverse transcribed in full, so expressed TCRB transcripts were sequenced. The data were produced by immunoSEQ multiplex PCR, yet TCRdb's version contains in-frame clones alone and is incomplete. The table lists approximately 160,000 clones, 10% of them singletons, with around 0.5% in the top ten. This entry belongs to a study of beta chain features in type 1 diabetes. Study outcomes and limitations: People with Type 1 diabetes carried modestly yet significantly shorter TCRB CDR3s in all four CD4+ subsets.

The germline gives CDR1 MGHRA, CDR2 YSYEKL. This CDR3 has 17 residues. Trimming removed 1 base from V and 0 bases from J, with 16 bases in between. This receptor was identified in a man aged 30 to 39 with type 1 diabetes. This sequence joins TRBV4-1 and TRBJ2-7; weak D call: TRBD2 (6 bases). Sequenced input: central memory CD4+ T cells from blood. CDR3 DNA: TGCGCCAGCAGCCAAGTTCCGGGACTTCAAAGCTCCTACGAGCAGTACTTC. Translation: CASSQVPGLQSSYEQYF.